These 25 T cell receptor beta chains were sequenced from one sample in a study of cytomegalovirus exposure and HLA in healthy donors. The data were produced by immunoSEQ multiplex PCR, yet TCRdb's version contains in-frame clones alone and is incomplete. This sample has about 330,000 clones; about nine tenths occur once, and the top ten carry more than 0.9%. The source material was PBMCs. These receptors were obtained from a woman aged 25 to 39 in good health and CMV-seropositive.

V gene TRBV29-1 combines with J gene TRBJ2-1; 9 bases are shared with TRBD1. Germline V gives CDR1 SQVTM, CDR2 ANQGSEA. The V gene end was trimmed by 3 bases and the J gene end by 9 bases; junction bases not matched to a gene: 9. The CDR3 spans 14 residues. The CDR3 DNA reads TGCAGCGTTGAGCACGGACAGGGGACCGTTGAGCAGTTCTTC. This gives the protein CSVEHGQGTVEQFF.

The chain joins TRBV7-2 to TRBJ2-7; D gene ambiguous. Trimming pared 2 bases from V and 5 bases from J, leaving 16 bases between. The CDR3 has 15 residues. CDR1 is SGHTA and CDR2 is FQGNSA in the germline V gene. The CDR3 region is CASSLRARETNEQYF. As DNA, the CDR3 is TGTGCCAGCAGCTTAAGGGCTCGCGAGACCAACGAGCAGTACTTC.

The chain joins TRBV6-5 to TRBJ1-1; D is ambiguous. The CDR3 contains 16 residues. Germline V CDR1 and CDR2: MNHEY, SVGAGI. V lost 0 bases and J 1 base, leaving 12 bases between the germline ends. The DNA of the CDR3 is TGTGCCAGCAGTTACTCGGGCCCTGACCAGAACACTGAAGCTTTCTTT. Translating it yields CASSYSGPDQNTEAFF.

V usage is TRBV7-3 and J usage is TRBJ1-1, with D tentatively TRBD1 (6 bases). There are 13 residues in the CDR3. V shed 1 base and J shed 7 bases, with 10 bases lying between them. Germline V gene sequence: CDR1 SGHTA, CDR2 FQGTGA. The CDR3 spells CASSLIGGSEAFF. The CDR3 DNA is TGTGCCAGCAGCTTAATTGGGGGCAGTGAAGCTTTCTTT. The full variable domain, rest sourced from reference TRBV7-3 and TRBJ1-1, is GAGVSQTPSNKVTEKGKYVELRCDPISGHTALYWYRQSLGQGPEFLIYFQGTGAADDSGLPNDRFFAVRPEGSVSTLKIQRTERGDSAVYLCASSLIGGSEAFFGQGTRLTVV.

This chain links TRBV13 with TRBJ2-7; 11 bases are a match to TRBD1. V lost 5 bases, J lost 7 bases, and 10 bases stayed unmatched. Per germline, CDR1 PRHDT and CDR2 FYEKMQ (reference sequence). This CDR3 contains 15 residues. CDR3 sequence (DNA): TGTGCCAGCAGCCTATCGGACAGGGGGCGTTTAGAGCAGTACTTC. Amino acid sequence: CASSLSDRGRLEQYF.

V gene TRBV28 combines with J gene TRBJ1-5, with D possibly being TRBD1 (6 bases). V was cut by 6 bases and J by 0 bases, with 12 bases left in between. The CDR3 extends over 15 amino acids. The germline V gene has CDR1 MDHEN and CDR2 SYDVKM. CDR3 in amino acids: CASSRRGYSNQPQHF. CDR3 nucleotides: TGTGCCAGCAGCCGCAGGGGCTATAGCAATCAGCCCCAGCATTTT.

The chain is built from TRBV9 and TRBJ2-2; possibly TRBD1 for D (6 bases). V shed 2 bases and J shed 4 bases, with 6 bases lying between them. This CDR3 is 13 amino acids long. Germline V gene sequence: CDR1 SGDLS, CDR2 YYNGEE. CDR3 sequence (DNA): TGTGCCAGCAGCGTCAGGGGCACCGGGGAGCTGTTTTTT. It specifies CASSVRGTGELFF. Drawing the rest from reference TRBV9 and TRBJ2-2, the complete variable domain is DSGVTQTPKHLITATGQRVTLRCSPRSGDLSVYWYQQSLDQGLQFLIQYYNGEERAKGNILERFSAQQFPDLHSELNLSSLELGDSALYFCASSVRGTGELFFGEGSRLTVL.

CDR3 DNA sequence: TGTGCCAGCAGTTTTGGTAGCATATACGAGCAGTACTTC. As protein: CASSFGSIYEQYF. The V and J genes are TRBV28 and TRBJ2-7; the D is unclear. V lost 3 bases and J lost 4, with 10 bases in between. The CDR3 sequence is 13 residues long. The germline gives CDR1 MDHEN, CDR2 SYDVKM.

V and J are TRBV2 and TRBJ2-3, with D possibly called TRBD1 or TRBD2 (5 bases each). V was clipped by 3 bases and J by 4 bases, with 8 bases between them. Germline V lookup: CDR1 SNHLY, CDR2 FYNNEI. The length of the CDR3 is 13 residues. The CDR3 sequence is CASSDLGADTQYF. The CDR3 bases are TGTGCCAGCAGTGATTTGGGGGCAGATACGCAGTATTTT.

The CDR3 reads CASSSLEGTLYEQYF. CDR3 nucleotides: TGTGCCAGCAGCTCTCTAGAGGGGACTCTCTACGAGCAGTACTTC. V and J are TRBV5-4 and TRBJ2-7; TRBD2 might be the D (6 bases). V was trimmed by 3 bases and J by 3 bases, leaving 16 bases between them. CDR3 size: 15 residues. The germline CDR1 and CDR2 sequences are SGHNT and YYREEE (reference sequence).

On this clone: This same CDR3 is encoded by further DNA sequences in the sample. The V gene is TRBV19, the J gene TRBJ2-7; 11 nucleotides agree with TRBD2. CDR1 and CDR2 from the germline V gene are LNHDA and SQIVND (reference sequence). The CDR3 spans 14 residues. The V and J ends lost 3 bases and 3 bases, in that order; junction bases with no gene match: 1. CDR3 DNA: TGTGCCAGTAGTATTACTAGCGGGAGCTACGAGCAGTACTTC. It codes for CASSITSGSYEQYF.

This chain connects TRBV7-2 to TRBJ2-2; TRBD1 matches 9 bases. V gave up 4 bases and J gave up 7 bases; unmatched junction bases: 13. In germline, CDR1 is SGHTA, CDR2 FQGNSA. This CDR3 contains 17 residues. The CDR3 nucleotides are TGTGCCAGCAGCTGGCAGGGGACAGGGATTTCTGGCGGGGAGCTGTTTTTT. Its protein product is CASSWQGTGISGGELFF.

The gene calls are TRBV19 and TRBJ2-1; 12 positions agree with TRBD2. Per germline, CDR1 LNHDA and CDR2 SQIVND (reference sequence). The ends lost 0 bases at V and 1 base at J; junction bases unmatched: 4. CDR3 length: 18 residues. The CDR3 spells CASSIDSGLAGSYNEQFF. The CDR3 coding sequence is TGTGCCAGTAGTATAGATTCGGGACTAGCGGGTTCCTACAATGAGCAGTTCTTC.

V gene TRBV6-6 combines with J gene TRBJ2-3, with 9 bases that match TRBD2. The CDR3 is made up of 14 amino acids. Per the germline V gene, CDR1 is MNHNY and CDR2 is SVGAGI (reference sequence). The V and J ends lost 7 bases and 3 bases, in that order; junction bases with no gene match: 5. CDR3 protein: CASTLTSGTDTQYF. The CDR3 region has the DNA TGTGCCAGCACCCTCACTAGCGGGACAGATACGCAGTATTTT.

This chain links TRBV27 with TRBJ2-7, with D tentatively TRBD2 (5 bases). Between the trimmed V and J ends, which lost 8 bases and 2 bases, there was a span of 13 bases. The CDR3 length is 13 residues. Germline values: CDR1 MNHEY, CDR2 SMNVEV (reference sequence). CDR3 nucleotides: TGTGCCAGCCTACGGACTGGGACCTACGAGCAGTACTTC. It translates to CASLRTGTYEQYF.

The rearrangement links TRBV7-6 to TRBJ2-7, with 8 bases aligning to TRBD2. Trimming removed 5 bases from V and 0 bases from J; junction bases left unmatched: 6. This CDR3 spans 15 amino acids. Germline CDR1 is SGHVS and CDR2 is FNYEAQ. The CDR3 DNA reads as TGTGCCAGCAGCCTATCCCGGGAGGGCTCCTACGAGCAGTACTTC. It yields the protein CASSLSREGSYEQYF.

The chain combines TRBV28 with TRBJ1-1, with unresolved D. The CDR3 consists of 16 residues. The germline V and J ends were trimmed by 5 bases and 6 bases, with 22 bases remaining between them. The germline CDR1 and CDR2 sequences are MDHEN and SYDVKM. The CDR3 coding sequence is TGTGCCAGCAGTCCCCCCTTTGAGGCAGCTGGCCCTGAAGCTTTCTTT. Protein: CASSPPFEAAGPEAFF.

The rearrangement uses TRBV6-6 and TRBJ2-1; D not resolved. This CDR3 is 12 amino acids long. V was pared by 6 bases and J by 6 bases, with 9 bases between. Germline V lookup: CDR1 MNHNY, CDR2 SVGAGI (reference sequence). In DNA, the CDR3 is TGTGCCAGCAGATCGCGAGGCAATGAGCAGTTCTTC. Residues: CASRSRGNEQFF.

This chain joins TRBV7-9 and TRBJ2-7, with a tentative D call TRBD1 (6 bases). CDR3 length: 15 residues. Per germline, CDR1 SEHNR and CDR2 FQNEAQ (reference sequence). Trimming removed 5 bases from V and 3 bases from J, with 17 bases in between. The CDR3 coding sequence is TGTGCCAGCAGCCCCCGGACAGCCGTTTTCTACGAGCAGTACTTC. It translates to CASSPRTAVFYEQYF. Combining the CDR3 with reference TRBV7-9 and TRBJ2-7 gives the whole variable domain DTGVSQNPRHKITKRGQNVTFRCDPISEHNRLYWYRQTLGQGPEFLTYFQNEAQLEKSRLLSDRFSAERPKGSFSTLEIQRTEQGDSAMYLCASSPRTAVFYEQYFGPGTRLTVT.

The J gene is TRBJ2-7, the V gene TRBV5-1; D unclear. The CDR3 spans 15 residues. From germline, CDR1 is SGHRS and CDR2 YFSETQ. V shed 0 bases and J shed 7 bases, with 17 bases lying between them. CDR3: CASSLDRPALGEQYF. Written as DNA, the CDR3 is TGCGCCAGCAGCTTGGACCGGCCTGCATTAGGGGAGCAGTACTTC.

The chain employs TRBV10-2 and TRBJ2-1; TRBD2 might be the D (5 bases). There are 14 residues in the CDR3. Germline V lookup: CDR1 WSHSY, CDR2 SAAADI. V lost 4 bases and J lost 3, with 10 bases in between. This CDR3 reads CASSGKGSYNEQFF. The CDR3 DNA reads TGCGCCAGCAGTGGGAAAGGGAGCTACAATGAGCAGTTCTTC.

The rearrangement joins TRBV7-2 to TRBJ1-4; tentative D call: TRBD1 (6 bases). Germline-derived CDR1 and CDR2 are SGHTA and FQGNSA. This CDR3 is built from 16 residues. Trimming left V 4 bases short and J 0 bases short, with 12 bases between. CDR3 sequence (DNA): TGTGCCAGCAGCTCGTACAGGGCCGCAACTAATGAAAAACTGTTTTTT. Translated: CASSSYRAATNEKLFF.

The V gene is TRBV5-1, the J gene TRBJ2-6, with no clear D. The CDR3 has 14 amino acids. Trimming pared 3 bases from V and 0 bases from J, leaving 4 bases between. The V gene's germline CDR1 is SGHRS and CDR2 YFSETQ. The CDR3 DNA sequence: TGCGCCAGCAGCTGGAGCTCTGGGGCCAACGTCCTGACTTTC. Protein: CASSWSSGANVLTF.

The V gene is TRBV27, the J gene TRBJ2-1; possible D gene TRBD2, 5 bases. The germline gives CDR1 MNHEY, CDR2 SMNVEV (reference sequence). V lost 9 bases and J lost 9, with 18 bases in between. The CDR3 runs 13 residues. The CDR3 sequence: CASGPTSPGEQFF. CDR3 nucleotides: TGTGCCAGTGGCCCCACTAGTCCCGGTGAGCAGTTCTTC.

The chain joins TRBV6-1 to TRBJ2-3; 9 bases align to TRBD1. There are 14 residues in the CDR3. The germline V gene has CDR1 MNHNS and CDR2 SASEGT. J was trimmed by 4 bases and V by 9 bases; bases with no gene match: 8. The CDR3 spells CASLNRGPPDTQYF. In DNA, the CDR3 is TGTGCCAGTCTAAACAGGGGGCCCCCAGATACGCAGTATTTT.